Each of the 16 T cell receptor beta chains below was sequenced from the same sample in a study (dated by TCRdb to the mid-2010s). The library was built by means of 5' RACE. Sequenced on an Illumina MiSeq. TCRdb reanalyzed the raw reads on its own, using fastp at Q25 for trimming and MiXCR for clone calling, and kept in-frame beta chains. For every CDR3 protein sequence, its rows merge into one entry that carries the most common genes and DNA. The sample yields approximately 40,000 distinct CDR3 sequences; about 20% were counted once. The ten largest clonotypes hold less than 5% of the sample. CD4+CD25+CD127-/low cells were isolated as Tregs. What was sequenced was Tregs sorted from blood. The receptor source for this set is a female donor with breast cancer.

In its sample, this clonotype was seen a few times. The chain carries TRBV5-1 and TRBJ1-2, with 9 bases identical to TRBD1. This CDR3 comprises 15 residues. Germline lookup yields CDR1 SGHRS and CDR2 YFSETQ. The V and J ends lost 3 bases and 6 bases, in that order; junction bases with no gene match: 9. This CDR3 is CASSSPGQGVDGYTF. The CDR3 DNA is TGCGCCAGCAGCTCGCCGGGACAGGGTGTCGATGGCTACACCTTC.

This clonotype was seen ten or more times. The chain joins TRBV6-1 to TRBJ2-1; 7 nucleotides align to TRBD2. Germline V lookup: CDR1 MNHNS, CDR2 SASEGT. The CDR3 is 16 residues long. The trim removed 4 bases at V and 8 bases at J, leaving 14 bases unmatched. CDR3 loop: CASSGLVGRGTDEQFF. In DNA, the CDR3 is TGTGCCAGCAGTGGCCTAGTGGGGAGGGGTACGGATGAGCAGTTCTTC.

This clonotype showed up many times. The chain combines TRBV5-6 with TRBJ1-1; tentative D call: TRBD1 (6 bases). The CDR3 runs to 14 residues. Germline CDR1 SGHDT, CDR2 YYEEEE. V was trimmed by 3 bases and J by 1 base, leaving 10 bases between them. CDR3 region: CASSWPTGNTEAFF. DNA for the CDR3: TGTGCCAGCAGCTGGCCGACAGGGAACACTGAAGCTTTCTTT.

In this sample, this clonotype turned up many times. The CDR3 coding sequence is TGCAGTGCTAGAACCGGGAGGAGGTCCTACGAGCAGTACTTC. Protein: CSARTGRRSYEQYF. This chain joins TRBV20-1 and TRBJ2-7, with 7 positions matching TRBD2. In germline, CDR1 is DFQATT, CDR2 SNEGSKA (reference sequence). There are 14 residues in the CDR3. Germline trimming cut 2 bases from V and 1 base from J; bases unmatched to any gene: 5.

This clonotype was counted at least ten times. The J gene is TRBJ2-5, the V gene TRBV11-2; D possibly corresponds to TRBD2 (6 bases). Germline-derived CDR1 and CDR2 are SGHAT and FQNNGV. The length of the CDR3 is 15 residues. V was pared by 5 bases and J by 3 bases, with 16 bases between. CDR3 region: CASSLTRDFKETQYF. For the CDR3, the DNA is TGTGCCAGCAGCCTTACACGGGACTTTAAAGAGACCCAGTACTTC.

This clonotype has at least ten counts. This chain links TRBV20-1 with TRBJ2-5, with 7 positions matching TRBD2. The CDR3 covers 15 residues. Germline V lookup: CDR1 DFQATT, CDR2 SNEGSKA (reference sequence). Trimming took 3 bases from V and 0 from J; bases not matched to a gene: 7. The CDR3 region has the DNA TGCAGTGCTAGTAATGCGGGGGAGTACCAAGAGACCCAGTACTTC. Its protein product is CSASNAGEYQETQYF.

The sample holds a few counts of this clonotype. The V call is TRBV10-1, the J call TRBJ1-1; D is unresolved. CDR1 and CDR2 (germline): WNHNN, SYGVQD (reference sequence). The CDR3 runs 15 residues. Trimming stripped 2 bases from V and 0 bases from J, with 10 bases between. The chain's CDR3 is CASSELVGLNTEAFF. CDR3 sequence (DNA): TGCGCCAGCAGTGAGCTCGTCGGACTGAACACTGAAGCTTTCTTT.

This chain links TRBV6-2 or TRBV6-3 with TRBJ1-4; no definite D call. Trimming left V 2 bases short and J 7 bases short, with 5 bases between. The CDR3 has 12 residues. Germline-derived CDR1 and CDR2 are MNHEY and SVGEGT. The CDR3 DNA follows: TGTGCCAGCAGTTACGTTGGTGAAAAACTGTTTTTT. Its protein product is CASSYVGEKLFF.

The chain uses TRBV20-1 and TRBJ2-7; 14 bases align to TRBD2. This CDR3 region has 16 residues. After removal of 8 bases from V and 0 bases from J, the junction contained 9 bases not matched to a gene. Germline V gene data show CDR1 as DFQATT and CDR2 as SNEGSKA (reference sequence). CDR3 in amino acids: CSLLGLAGDFSYEQYF. In nucleotides, the CDR3 is TGCAGTCTCCTGGGACTAGCGGGAGACTTCTCCTACGAGCAGTACTTC.

This clonotype showed up just a few times. The chain carries TRBV19 and TRBJ1-1, with D hard to call. V was clipped by 4 bases and J by 6 bases, with 6 bases between them. The CDR3 runs 11 residues. Per the germline V gene, CDR1 is LNHDA and CDR2 is SQIVND (reference sequence). CDR3 sequence reads: CASSKFPEAFF. CDR3 bases: TGTGCCAGTAGTAAGTTCCCTGAAGCTTTCTTT.

This clonotype was observed a few times. The chain links TRBV6-1 to TRBJ1-3; TRBD1 aligns across 8 bases. This CDR3 spans 16 amino acids. The J segment lost 4 bases and the V segment lost 2 bases, leaving 7 bases of the junction unmatched. Germline loops: CDR1 MNHNS, CDR2 SASEGT. For the CDR3, the DNA is TGTGCCAGCAGTGAATTATCCCCAGGGGGCGGAAACACCATATATTTT. Amino acids: CASSELSPGGGNTIYF.

This clonotype was counted at least ten times. V is TRBV6-1 and J is TRBJ2-1, with unresolved D. The CDR3 is made up of 15 amino acids. CDR1 is MNHNS, CDR2 SASEGT, per germline. Trimming pared 2 bases from V and 9 bases from J, leaving 17 bases between. Here the CDR3 DNA reads TGTGCCAGCAGTGAAACTTACTATCTCTTCAGTGAGCAGTTCTTC. Translation gives CASSETYYLFSEQFF.

This clonotype was found a few times. V and J are TRBV6-2 or TRBV6-3 and TRBJ2-7; 7 bases agree with TRBD1. The V gene's germline CDR1 is MNHEY and CDR2 SVGEGT. The CDR3 covers 17 residues. The J segment lost 11 bases and the V segment lost 1 base, leaving 20 bases of the junction unmatched. The chain's CDR3 is CASSYLPRILMGQTKYF. The CDR3 DNA follows: TGTGCCAGCAGTTACTTACCCCGCATTCTGATGGGACAGACGAAGTACTTC.

The chain carries TRBV7-2 and TRBJ2-5; 7 bases match TRBD1. The junction had 9 bases not matched to a gene; V was cut back by 1 base and J by 7 bases. The CDR3 spans 15 residues. Germline CDR1 SGHTA, CDR2 FQGNSA. The CDR3 reads CASSLEVAAGGTQYF. For the CDR3, the DNA is TGTGCCAGCAGCTTAGAAGTCGCGGCAGGGGGGACCCAGTACTTC.

This clonotype was recorded a few times. Written as DNA, the CDR3 is TGTGCCAGCGGTACCTTGAGGTACGAGCAGTACTTC. This encodes CASGTLRYEQYF. The V call is TRBV12-3 or TRBV12-4, the J call TRBJ2-7; D is uncertain. V gave up 8 bases and J gave up 4 bases, with 12 bases separating them. The CDR3 spans 12 residues.

The chain joins TRBV4-1 to TRBJ2-1; 8 bases line up with TRBD2. The CDR3 is 16 amino acids. Trimming took 3 bases from V and 4 from J; bases not matched to a gene: 8. Germline lookup yields CDR1 MGHRA and CDR2 YSYEKL. CDR3 protein: CASSHPSSGGYNEQFF. The DNA for the CDR3 is TGCGCCAGCAGCCACCCCTCAAGCGGGGGTTACAATGAGCAGTTCTTC.